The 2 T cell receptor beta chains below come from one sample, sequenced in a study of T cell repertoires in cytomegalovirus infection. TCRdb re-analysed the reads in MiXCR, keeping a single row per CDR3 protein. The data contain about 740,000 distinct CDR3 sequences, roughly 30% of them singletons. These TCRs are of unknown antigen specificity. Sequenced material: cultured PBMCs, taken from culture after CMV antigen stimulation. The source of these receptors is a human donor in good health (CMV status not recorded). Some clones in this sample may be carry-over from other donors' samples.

The DNA of the CDR3 is TGCAGTGCTAGTCGGGTGGCTTACAATGAGCAGTTCTTC. Protein: CSASRVAYNEQFF. The rearrangement joins TRBV20-1 to TRBJ2-1; no firm D call. The V gene lost 3 bases and the J gene lost 4 bases, with 10 bases spanning the gap. The germline gives CDR1 DFQATT, CDR2 SNEGSKA (reference sequence). This CDR3 spans 13 amino acids.

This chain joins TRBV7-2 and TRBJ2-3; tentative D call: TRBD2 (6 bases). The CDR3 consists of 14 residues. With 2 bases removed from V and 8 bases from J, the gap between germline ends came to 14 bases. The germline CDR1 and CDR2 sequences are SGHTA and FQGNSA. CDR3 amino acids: CASSLWERVGTQYF. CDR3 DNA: TGTGCCAGCAGCTTATGGGAGCGGGTCGGTACGCAGTATTTT.